This T cell receptor (beta chain) was identified during a study of T-cell memory formation after mild COVID-19. Study overall: The TCR clusters were mostly specific to one donor.

MiXCR, applied by TCRdb to the 5' RACE reads, yields one record per CDR3 protein. The sample has 470,000 or so distinct CDR3 sequences, 15% to 20% seen once. This clonotype was found a few times. The sequence derives from an adult woman who had mild COVID-19 (a few samples of this study predate the infection). Cell type and time point are not known. Sample: PBMCs or a T cell subset sorted from them (not recorded which).

The CDR3 region has the DNA TGTGCCAGCTCACCACTGCTAGCGGGGGGTTACAATGAGCAGTTCTTC. Protein product: CASSPLLAGGYNEQFF. The chain recombines TRBV18 with TRBJ2-1, with 11 bases that match TRBD2. Per the germline V gene, CDR1 is KGHSH and CDR2 is LQKENI. The J segment lost 4 bases and the V segment lost 1 base, leaving 3 bases of the junction unmatched. The CDR3 spans 16 residues.